These T cell receptor beta chains were read from a single sample in a study of vaccination and CD4 T cells after COVID-19. TCRdb used MiXCR to reprocess the PCR reads, holding one entry per CDR3 protein. Here the sample spans roughly 20,000 distinct CDR3 sequences, roughly 49% being singletons. These TCRs' antigens remain unknown. Sequenced material: CD4+ T cells from blood, cultured in vitro, taken about 7 months after SARS-CoV-2 vaccination. Receptors originate from a human donor who had recovered from COVID-19. The CDR3 runs from the conserved cysteine through the conserved F or W. The D gene is left open where the match is weak. Clone size is not always given. Where it is, it says once, few, many or a class for expanded clones.

.	.	TRBJ2-3	TRBV7-9	CASSRGLTDTQYF	TGTGCCAGCAGCCGCGGACTCACAGATACGCAGTATTTT
.	.	TRBJ2-7	TRBV23-1	CAILRTSYEQYF	TGCGCTATCCTCCGGACCTCCTACGAGCAGTACTTC
few	.	TRBJ2-1	TRBV7-2	CASSWTGGSNEQFF	TGTGCCAGCAGCTGGACGGGGGGCTCCAATGAGCAGTTCTTC
.	TRBD2	TRBJ2-7	TRBV18	CASSPGLVRSSYEQYF	TGTGCCAGCTCACCAGGACTAGTGAGGAGCTCCTACGAGCAGTACTTC
.	TRBD2	TRBJ2-5	TRBV20-1	CSARDRRGGETQYF	TGCAGTGCTAGAGATCGCCGGGGGGGGGAGACCCAGTACTTC
.	.	TRBJ1-2	TRBV4-2	CASSQDGYPSGYTF	TGTGCCAGCAGCCAAGACGGGTACCCCTCCGGCTACACCTTC
.	.	TRBJ2-3	TRBV7-9	CASSLTGASRGTQYF	TGTGCCAGCAGCTTAACTGGGGCGAGTCGGGGCACGCAGTATTTT
.	.	TRBJ2-5	TRBV7-2	CASSFRAETQYF	TGTGCCAGCAGCTTTAGGGCCGAGACCCAGTACTTC
few	.	TRBJ1-2	TRBV20-1	CSAPPLGGSGGYTF	TGCAGTGCTCCTCCTTTAGGGGGGTCAGGAGGCTACACCTTC
.	.	TRBJ1-5	TRBV19	CASSRVRQSNQPQHF	TGTGCCAGTAGTAGGGTGCGCCAGAGCAATCAGCCCCAGCATTTT
.	.	TRBJ1-2	TRBV19	CASSIRAPGLGGYTF	TGTGCCAGTAGTATCCGAGCCCCGGGCCTGGGGGGCTACACCTTC
.	.	TRBJ1-2	TRBV25-1	CASSDMGIGYTF	TGTGCCAGCAGTGATATGGGGATTGGCTACACCTTC
few	TRBD2	TRBJ2-1	TRBV15	CATSRLLAGGSGEQFF	TGTGCCACCAGCAGATTACTAGCGGGGGGCTCCGGGGAGCAGTTCTTC
.	.	TRBJ1-2	TRBV20-1	CSARDNRAAAHYGYTF	TGCAGTGCTAGAGATAACCGGGCAGCTGCCCACTATGGCTACACCTTC
medium-sized	.	TRBJ1-1	TRBV7-8	CASSGGSRGAFF	TGTGCCAGCAGCGGAGGGAGCCGGGGAGCTTTCTTT
few	TRBD1	TRBJ1-5	TRBV27	CASSATNRGSRQPQHF	TGTGCCAGCAGTGCAACAAACAGGGGTTCCAGACAGCCCCAGCATTTT
.	.	TRBJ1-1	TRBV7-2	CASSSGTYGAAEAFF	TGTGCCAGCAGCTCGGGAACGTATGGAGCTGCTGAAGCTTTCTTT
few	.	TRBJ2-1	TRBV24-1	CATSDPSVAESSYNEQFF	TGTGCCACCAGTGATCCTTCCGTAGCGGAAAGCTCCTACAATGAGCAGTTCTTC
few	TRBD2	TRBJ2-7	TRBV7-3	CASSTSGTGEQYF	TGTGCCAGCAGCACTAGCGGGACGGGCGAGCAGTACTTC
.	TRBD1	TRBJ1-2	TRBV4-1	CASSQFQGASSYYGYTF	TGCGCCAGCAGCCAGTTTCAGGGGGCGAGTTCTTACTATGGCTACACCTTC
.	TRBD1	TRBJ2-5	TRBV6-1	CASSASLRQGRQETQYF	TGTGCCAGCAGCGCCAGCTTAAGACAGGGTAGACAAGAGACCCAGTACTTC
.	.	TRBJ1-2	TRBV21-1	CASSNNPGTNYGYTF	TGTGCCAGCAGCAATAATCCAGGGACAAACTATGGCTACACCTTC
.	.	TRBJ1-5	TRBV6-1	CATAGQPNQPQHF	TGTGCCACCGCAGGACAGCCTAATCAGCCCCAGCATTTT
.	TRBD1	TRBJ2-1	TRBV2	CASSEQGQGLHEQFF	TGTGCCAGCAGTGAACAGGGACAGGGTCTGCATGAGCAGTTCTTC
.	.	TRBJ2-7	TRBV27	CASSPRLGTYEQYF	TGTGCCAGCAGTCCTAGACTGGGAACCTACGAGCAGTACTTC
.	.	TRBJ2-5	TRBV20-1	CSAVDRVKQTQYF	TGCAGTGCCGTGGATAGGGTAAAACAGACCCAGTACTTC
.	.	TRBJ2-5	TRBV7-3	CASSLGLGVQETQYF	TGTGCCAGCAGCTTAGGTTTGGGGGTTCAAGAGACCCAGTACTTC
.	TRBD1	TRBJ1-2	TRBV20-1	CSASDRIRGQVISTF	TGCAGTGCTAGCGACAGGATTAGGGGACAGGTAATCTCCACCTTC
.	.	TRBJ2-7	TRBV6-1	CASSKMMPSGEQYF	TGTGCCAGCAGCAAGATGATGCCCTCCGGCGAGCAGTACTTC
few	.	TRBJ1-6	TRBV19	CASSPRTNSPLHF	TGTGCCAGTAGTCCCCGGACCAATTCACCCCTCCACTTT
once	TRBD2	TRBJ2-5	TRBV20-1	CSASASGRAAETQYF	TGCAGTGCTAGTGCTAGCGGGAGGGCGGCGGAGACCCAGTACTTC
few	.	TRBJ2-3	TRBV7-9	CASSLVASGYTDTQYF	TGTGCCAGCAGCTTAGTGGCAAGCGGCTACACAGATACGCAGTATTTT
few	.	TRBJ2-2	TRBV15	CATSSGITGELFF	TGTGCCACCAGCAGCGGGATCACCGGGGAGCTGTTTTTT
once	.	TRBJ2-7	TRBV7-2	CASSLWLASSYEQYF	TGTGCCAGCAGCTTGTGGCTAGCGTCTTCCTACGAGCAGTACTTC
.	.	TRBJ2-5	TRBV11-2	CASSPTTGSETQYF	TGTGCCAGCAGCCCTACTACAGGGTCCGAGACCCAGTACTTC
.	.	TRBJ1-2	TRBV21-1	CASSPRQGNRRYTF	TGTGCCAGCAGCCCCCGACAGGGTAATCGGCGCTACACCTTC
medium-sized	.	TRBJ1-6	TRBV2	CASRDTGGLQPLHF	TGTGCCAGCAGAGATACAGGAGGACTGCAACCCCTCCACTTT
.	TRBD2	TRBJ2-7	TRBV20-1	CSAPSGVAGGPRYEQYF	TGCAGTGCCCCTTCTGGGGTAGCGGGGGGGCCCCGGTACGAGCAGTACTTC
few	.	TRBJ2-3	TRBV7-8	CASSLGQITDTQYF	TGTGCCAGCAGCTTAGGACAGATCACAGATACGCAGTATTTT
medium-sized	TRBD2	TRBJ2-7	TRBV6-1	CASRKESRGGSLVYEQYF	TGTGCCAGCAGGAAGGAGTCGCGGGGGGGCAGTCTAGTATACGAGCAGTACTTC
.	TRBD2	TRBJ2-5	TRBV20-1	CSAPGLAREETQYF	TGCAGTGCGCCGGGACTAGCTCGTGAAGAGACCCAGTACTTC
.	.	TRBJ2-2	TRBV6-1	CASREGANTGELFF	TGTGCCAGCCGCGAGGGGGCGAACACCGGGGAGCTGTTTTTT
once	TRBD1	TRBJ1-5	TRBV20-1	CSARGMGQSSQPQHF	TGCAGTGCTAGAGGGATGGGACAGTCTAGTCAGCCCCAGCATTTT
.	.	TRBJ2-4	TRBV7-2	CASSYHRADIQYF	TGTGCCAGCAGCTATCACAGGGCGGACATTCAGTACTTC
.	TRBD2	TRBJ2-5	TRBV20-1	CSARGAGGRETQYF	TGCAGTGCTAGGGGCGCGGGAGGGCGAGAGACCCAGTACTTC
few	TRBD2	TRBJ2-7	TRBV20-1	CSAAAGGLNEQYF	TGCAGTGCTGCAGCGGGGGGGCTCAACGAGCAGTACTTC
medium-sized	TRBD1	TRBJ2-3	TRBV18	CASSLGQGALTDTQYF	TGTGCCAGCTCACTGGGACAGGGGGCGCTTACAGATACGCAGTATTTT
.	.	TRBJ2-7	TRBV12-3/TRBV12-4	CASRGFRGAYEQYF	TGTGCCAGCAGGGGATTCCGAGGGGCCTACGAGCAGTACTTC
.	TRBD1	TRBJ1-1	TRBV10-2	CASSVDRVDTEAFF	TGCGCCAGCAGTGTAGACAGGGTGGACACTGAAGCTTTCTTT
once	.	TRBJ2-2	TRBV7-3	CASSLRPTGNTGELFF	TGTGCCAGCAGCTTAAGGCCGACAGGGAACACCGGGGAGCTGTTTTTT
once	TRBD1	TRBJ2-7	TRBV6-1	CASSATGAKPDEQYF	TGTGCCAGCAGTGCGACAGGGGCTAAGCCAGACGAGCAGTACTTC
.	TRBD1	TRBJ1-2	TRBV7-3	CASSPGTGRGYTF	TGTGCCAGCAGCCCCGGGACAGGGCGAGGCTACACCTTC
.	.	TRBJ1-1	TRBV20-1	CSATQTRAVTEAFF	TGCAGTGCAACCCAGACAAGGGCGGTGACTGAAGCTTTCTTT
.	.	TRBJ1-2	TRBV6-5	CASSYSEGSGTF	TGTGCCAGCAGTTACTCAGAGGGTTCAGGCACCTTC